A selection of T cell receptor beta chains follows, all from one sample in a study of STAT5B mutations in CD4+ large granular lymphocyte leukemia. Some clones are missing from TCRdb's copy, which holds only in-frame ones; the method was immunoSEQ multiplex PCR. The sample has tens of thousands of clones; around 81% are singletons. Sequencing was performed on CD4+ T cells from blood buffy coats. Receptors were obtained from a human donor in good health. The CDR3 runs from the conserved cysteine through the conserved F or W. Each record gives: J gene, D gene, clone size, V gene, CDR3 length, CDR3 DNA, CDR3 protein. The D gene is left open where the match is weak. Size values are once, few and many counts, or a class for expanded clones, and some rows have none.

TRBJ2-7	-	-	TRBV11-3	13	TGTGCCAGCAGCTTTTCAGCGCTCGGGGAGCAGTACTTC	CASSFSALGEQYF
TRBJ1-1	-	few	TRBV6-1	13	TGTGCCAGCAGTGCACAGGGGAACACTGAAGCTTTCTTT	CASSAQGNTEAFF
TRBJ2-7	TRBD1	once	TRBV5-1	14	TGCGCCAGCAGCTTGGCCACAGGGGGCTACGAGCAGTACTTC	CASSLATGGYEQYF
TRBJ2-5	-	once	TRBV5-5	15	TGTGCCAGCAGCCCTCAGGGGAGGGTGAGAGAGACCCAGTACTTC	CASSPQGRVRETQYF
TRBJ1-1	-	-	TRBV5-8	15	TGTGCCAGCAGCCTGGCGGGGGGGCTGAACACTGAAGCTTTCTTT	CASSLAGGLNTEAFF
TRBJ2-5	-	-	TRBV11-2	13	TGTGCCAGCAGCTTCGGCAGAGAAGAGACCCAGTACTTC	CASSFGREETQYF
TRBJ2-7	-	-	TRBV11-1	15	TGTGCCAGCAGCTTAGCAGAGCGAGCGATCTACGAGCAGTACTTC	CASSLAERAIYEQYF
TRBJ1-4	-	-	TRBV4-3	15	TGCGCCAGCAGCCAAGATAGCGCAACTAATGAAAAACTGTTTTTT	CASSQDSATNEKLFF
TRBJ1-4	-	-	TRBV7-9	14	TGTGCCAGCAGCCTCCAGGGAGTGAAGGAAAAACTGTTTTTT	CASSLQGVKEKLFF
TRBJ1-5	TRBD1	once	TRBV6-1	17	TGTGCCAGCAGTGACCAAGAGACAGGGATCGGCAATCAGCCCCAGCATTTT	CASSDQETGIGNQPQHF
TRBJ1-1	-	few	TRBV5-5	14	TGTGCCAGCAGCTTGAACACAGCTTACACTGAAGCTTTCTTT	CASSLNTAYTEAFF
TRBJ2-3	-	-	TRBV18	16	TGTGCCAGCTCACCCCTCGAAGGGGGGAGCACAGATACGCAGTATTTT	CASSPLEGGSTDTQYF
TRBJ2-5	-	-	TRBV7-9	14	TGTGCCAGCAGACCGGGGAACTCTCAAGAGACCCAGTACTTC	CASRPGNSQETQYF
TRBJ2-2	TRBD1	-	TRBV19	15	TGTGCCAGTAGTATCGGACAGGGGGCCACCGGGGAGCTGTTTTTT	CASSIGQGATGELFF
TRBJ1-1	-	once	TRBV5-1	17	TGCGCCAGCAGCAGAAGTGGGCAGGGGAAGAGTAACACTGAAGCTTTCTTT	CASSRSGQGKSNTEAFF
TRBJ1-1	-	-	TRBV19	16	TGTGCCAGTAGTAAAAACCCGGGAGGCGCGAACACTGAAGCTTTCTTT	CASSKNPGGANTEAFF
TRBJ2-3	TRBD2	-	TRBV5-4	16	TGTGCCAGCAGCTTCAGACTAGCGGGCAACACAGATACGCAGTATTTT	CASSFRLAGNTDTQYF
TRBJ2-3	-	few	TRBV4-3	13	TGCGCCAGCAGCCAAGATAACGGCCGAACGCAGTATTTT	CASSQDNGRTQYF
TRBJ1-2	TRBD1	-	TRBV6-5	13	TGTGCCACCCAATACAGCAGGGGGCCTGGCTACACCTTC	CATQYSRGPGYTF
TRBJ1-6	-	-	TRBV30	14	TGTGCCTGGAGTGTCATCAGGGGTTCTTCACCCCTCCACTTT	CAWSVIRGSSPLHF
TRBJ2-1	-	-	TRBV4-2	17	TGTGCCAGCAGTCGTTTGGGGGCAGCGGGGTCAACCGATGAGCAGTTCTTC	CASSRLGAAGSTDEQFF
TRBJ1-2	TRBD1	-	TRBV7-2	14	TGTGCCAGCAGCCCTACAGGGGCCGGCTATGGCTACACCTTC	CASSPTGAGYGYTF
TRBJ2-2	TRBD1	-	TRBV19	14	TGTGCCAGTAGTATCGACAGGGGAACGGGGGAGCTGTTTTTT	CASSIDRGTGELFF
TRBJ2-2	TRBD2	-	TRBV19	16	TGTGCCAGTAGTCGCACTAGCGGGACGAACACCGGGGAGCTGTTTTTT	CASSRTSGTNTGELFF
TRBJ2-7	TRBD2	once	TRBV11-2	16	TGTGCCAGCACCTTCCAAACCGGGACTAGCCATTACGAGCAGTACTTC	CASTFQTGTSHYEQYF
TRBJ2-7	-	-	TRBV4-1	14	TGCGCCAGCAGCCAAGAGACCGCTAGCTACGAGCAGTACTTC	CASSQETASYEQYF
TRBJ2-1	TRBD2	-	TRBV7-9	12	TGTGCCAGCAGCTTAATGACGGGGGGACCGTTCTTC	CASSLMTGGPFF
TRBJ1-2	-	-	TRBV6-1	14	TGTGCCAGCAGTGGAGACTTGTCTAACTATGGCTACACCTTC	CASSGDLSNYGYTF
TRBJ2-7	TRBD2	once	TRBV5-1	15	TGCGCCAGCAGCTCCATAGCGGGAGGGCCAAGCGAGCAGTACTTC	CASSSIAGGPSEQYF
TRBJ1-2	-	-	TRBV4-3	14	TGCGCCAGCAGCCAAGATGCAGTTCGCTATGGCTACACCTTC	CASSQDAVRYGYTF
TRBJ1-2	-	-	TRBV5-6	13	TGTGCCAGCAGCACTGGGACAAACTATGGCTACACCTTC	CASSTGTNYGYTF
TRBJ1-3	-	-	TRBV19	16	TGTGCCAGTAGTTTGACCGGGGGGACCTCTGGAAACACCATATATTTT	CASSLTGGTSGNTIYF
TRBJ2-5	-	few	TRBV7-9	13	TGTGCCAGCAGCTTACTGGAGGGAGAGACCCAGTACTTC	CASSLLEGETQYF
TRBJ1-2	-	few	TRBV21-1	11	TGTGCCAGCAGCAATGAGGGTGGCTACACCTTC	CASSNEGGYTF
TRBJ2-7	TRBD2	once	TRBV11-3	15	TGTGCCAGCAGCTTAGTGACGGGAGGTGGCTACGAGCAGTACTTC	CASSLVTGGGYEQYF
TRBJ2-5	TRBD2	-	TRBV5-1	16	TGCGCCAGCAGCTTGGCCAGCGGGGGGCCTCAAGAGACCCAGTACTTC	CASSLASGGPQETQYF
TRBJ2-5	TRBD2	-	TRBV25-1	14	TGTGCCAGCGACCTTCGGGCGGGGGGCGAGACCCAGTACTTC	CASDLRAGGETQYF
TRBJ2-7	-	-	TRBV20-1	10	TGCAGTGCTATGAAAAACGAGCAGTACTTC	CSAMKNEQYF
TRBJ2-1	-	-	TRBV30	15	TGTGCCTGGAGTGGGGCCGAGTCGGGGAACAATGAGCAGTTCTTC	CAWSGAESGNNEQFF
TRBJ1-2	-	-	TRBV7-9	14	TGTGCCAGCAGCTTAGTCCGCATCGGCTATGGCTACACCTTC	CASSLVRIGYGYTF
TRBJ2-7	TRBD1	-	TRBV30	13	TGTGCCTGGAGCCGGGACAGGGGGGGGGAGCAGTACTTC	CAWSRDRGGEQYF
TRBJ1-1	-	-	TRBV7-2	15	TGTGCCAGCATCCTTAATAACAGAATTAACACTGAAGCTTTCTTT	CASILNNRINTEAFF
TRBJ2-1	-	-	TRBV7-2	15	TGTGCCAGCAGCCCTGACTCCGCGACCACTAATGAGCAGTTCTTC	CASSPDSATTNEQFF
TRBJ2-1	TRBD1	-	TRBV6-6	15	TGTGCCAGCAGTAGCCGGGACAGGGAACGGAATGAGCAGTTCTTC	CASSSRDRERNEQFF
TRBJ1-6	-	-	TRBV6-5	14	TGTGCCAGCAGTTACGCTCAGGGCAGTTCACCCCTCCACTTT	CASSYAQGSSPLHF
TRBJ1-2	-	-	TRBV6-5	13	TGTGCCAGCAGTTATGGACAGAACTATGGCTACACCTTC	CASSYGQNYGYTF
TRBJ2-3	-	-	TRBV5-5	15	TGTGCCAGCAGCTTCTCGGGCAGTGACACAGATACGCAGTATTTT	CASSFSGSDTDTQYF
TRBJ1-1	TRBD1	-	TRBV6-5	15	TGTGCCAGCAGCCGCGTGGACAGGGCAAACACTGAAGCTTTCTTT	CASSRVDRANTEAFF
TRBJ2-5	-	-	TRBV11-2	13	TGTGCCAGCAGCTTATGGGTGGGAGAGACCCAGTACTTC	CASSLWVGETQYF
TRBJ1-6	-	few	TRBV6-1	14	TGTGCCTCTGGAGGGGGCTCCTATAATTCACCCCTCCACTTT	CASGGGSYNSPLHF
TRBJ1-4	-	-	TRBV28	16	TGTGCCAGCAGTTCCTTTTACAGGGAGGGGAATGAAAAACTGTTTTTT	CASSSFYREGNEKLFF
TRBJ2-5	TRBD1	once	TRBV7-2	12	TGTGCCACCACAGGGGTCCAAGAGACCCAGTACTTC	CATTGVQETQYF
TRBJ1-5	TRBD1	-	TRBV19	16	TGTGCCAGTAGTTCGACAGGGTTGGGGGGCAATCAGCCCCAGCATTTT	CASSSTGLGGNQPQHF
TRBJ2-7	-	-	TRBV11-3	16	TGTGCCAGCAGCACTCCAGCGGGTTACCCCGGCTCGGATTTGAACTTC	CASSTPAGYPGSDLNF
TRBJ2-1	TRBD1	-	TRBV6-5	13	TGTGCCAGCAGTTACCTCGACAGGGCCGAGCAGTTCTTC	CASSYLDRAEQFF